Given below is one T cell receptor beta chain in context. This clonotype has only a few counts. Its recognized antigen is unknown. Nothing much larger sits one base from this clone, and base qualities are not available. The data belong to a study of CD8 T cells in ankylosing spondylitis (dated by TCRdb to the late 2010s). Turning to the overall study: To find TCR variants linked to disease, the study profiled T cell receptor beta repertoires in ankylosing spondylitis patients and healthy donors. The full study cohort was made up of about 24 ankylosing spondylitis patients and 108 healthy donors. Peripheral blood was sampled, and synovial fluid was also collected from ankylosing spondylitis patients.

The sequencer was an Illumina HiSeq 2500. Quantitative 5'-RACE with molecular barcodes was the method used to prepare the TCR beta libraries. Per the original workflow: Disease-linked TCR variants were identified with a new computational method built on a probabilistic model of VDJ rearrangement. TCRdb reprocessed the public reads (quality trimming at Q25 with fastp, clone calling with MiXCR) and kept in-frame beta chains. Rows merge per CDR3 protein into single entries with the most common DNA and genes. The V and J calls were determined by TCRdb, not by the authors. The sample table lists about 240,000 distinct CDR3 sequences, 20% to 30% of them with a count of one. Around 0.64% of the sample is held by the ten biggest clonotypes. Summary of the overall study and its limitations: A CD8+ phenotype was shown by the disease-linked clones, which were found at relatively low frequencies in peripheral blood. The disease-linked clones were reported to be significantly enriched in matched synovial fluid samples from ankylosing spondylitis patients. A TCR beta motif of about eight highly homologous amino acid variants appeared characteristic of blood from ankylosing spondylitis patients. Some motif variants had previously been reported in the synovial fluid and blood of reactive arthritis patients, which suggests shared mechanisms of disease initiation.

The sample comprised blood, either unsorted or a sorted T cell fraction (not recorded which). This clonotype originated in a male donor with ankylosing spondylitis or in good health (not recorded which).

The CDR3 protein: CASSSSYLNTEAFF. The DNA is TGTGCCAGCAGCTCATCCTATCTGAACACTGAAGCTTTCTTT. The chain couples TRBV7-6 to TRBJ1-1, with the D gene uncertain. Trimming at the junction amounts to 4 bases on V and 0 bases on J, and the germline ends lie 9 bases apart. From cysteine to phenylalanine, the CDR3 is 14 amino acids long. The sequence is cut down to CDR3 DNA, 42 bases in frame from base 1. From the germline V gene, CDR1 is SGHVS and CDR2 is FNYEAQ.